A selection of T cell receptor beta chains follows, all from one sample in a study of patients and donors after allogeneic stem cell transplantation. TCRdb used MiXCR to reprocess the RT-PCR reads, holding one entry per CDR3 protein. The repertoire holds over 350,000 distinct CDR3 sequences, 15% to 20% seen once, with just over 7% in the top ten. Sequencing input: blood, either unsorted or a sorted T cell fraction (not recorded which). All receptors derive from a human donor who was either an allogeneic HSCT recipient or a stem cell or donor lymphocyte infusion donor (not recorded which). It is not recorded whose cells these are; they may come from a transplant donor. CDR3s leave out the opening cysteine and the closing phenylalanine or tryptophan. Size values are once, few and many counts, or a class for expanded clones, and some rows have none.

TRBJ2-2	TRBV7-6	12	NA	ASSLAGGAGELF
TRBJ1-4	TRBV12-3/TRBV12-4	12	NA	ASSPDKSKEKLF
TRBJ2-3	TRBV7-3	15	NA	ASSPGRAGGFADTQY
TRBJ2-1	TRBV7-2	14	few	ASSLLPSVAGREQF
TRBJ2-3	TRBV7-2	14	few	ASSPGGIPPLDTQY
TRBJ2-1	TRBV20-1	15	NA	SASLHVGSGISNEQF
TRBJ1-2	TRBV10-3	12	NA	AISLTGGESGYT
TRBJ2-1	TRBV15	11	NA	ATSRRRSDEQF
TRBJ2-2	TRBV11-2	14	NA	ASRPQAGDNTGELF
TRBJ1-6	TRBV3-1	18	NA	ASSQEKTGGLSSYNSPLH
TRBJ2-7	TRBV15	14	NA	ATSRPPGLVPYEQY
TRBJ1-2	TRBV12-3/TRBV12-4	12	many	ASSLVDRGYGYT
TRBJ1-2	TRBV19	14	few	ASSRPRTPINYGYT
TRBJ1-4	TRBV12-3/TRBV12-4	13	many	ASSPQGAFNEKLF
TRBJ2-3	TRBV4-2	16	NA	ASSQHHGLAGITDTQY
TRBJ2-7	TRBV11-2	10	NA	ASSLGGGEKY
TRBJ2-5	TRBV5-1	11	NA	ASSPGKQETQY
TRBJ2-1	TRBV20-1	14	few	SAREIRYRGYNEQF
TRBJ2-3	TRBV7-6	12	few	ASSRMGGTDTQY
TRBJ1-1	TRBV7-8	14	NA	ASSRYRVVGDTEAF
TRBJ1-2	TRBV4-3	11	few	ASSPTFGYGYT
TRBJ1-1	TRBV10-3	14	NA	AIRDRVKIAATEAF
TRBJ2-1	TRBV9	14	NA	ASSLQTSGGANEQF
TRBJ2-3	TRBV9	12	NA	ASSVMGVKDTQY
TRBJ2-1	TRBV15	13	NA	ATSFVYRVGDEQF
TRBJ1-5	TRBV4-1	13	few	ASSQVGGGNQPQH
TRBJ1-4	TRBV28	15	NA	ASSLNRQPTTNEKLF
TRBJ1-1	TRBV7-2	11	few	ASSSSGNTEAF
TRBJ2-1	TRBV5-1	15	few	ASSSGRTSGFYNEQF
TRBJ1-1	TRBV10-3	11	many	AISERGNTEAF
TRBJ2-5	TRBV5-1	12	few	ASSSQGTGETQY
TRBJ1-4	TRBV5-1	15	few	ASSLGRRPATNEKLF
TRBJ2-4	TRBV19	13	few	ASSIAGRAKNIQY
TRBJ2-3	TRBV4-3	14	few	ASSQVGGSLEDTQY
TRBJ2-7	TRBV7-9	15	NA	ASSLVGTSGNPDEQY
TRBJ2-1	TRBV5-1	13	many	ASSLVASGYNEQF
TRBJ2-2	TRBV30	11	NA	AWTKGYTGELF
TRBJ2-5	TRBV12-3/TRBV12-4	14	many	ASSPWLGGHQETQY
TRBJ2-1	TRBV11-3	14	few	ASSTYDRGGHNEQF
TRBJ2-1	TRBV9	14	NA	ASSVSGMGSYNEQF
TRBJ1-6	TRBV7-8	11	NA	ASSYGDNSPLH
TRBJ2-3	TRBV4-1	15	few	ASSQSRGFTSTDTQY
TRBJ2-7	TRBV14	14	NA	ASSQARGTGLNEQY
TRBJ1-3	TRBV10-3	13	few	AISGRDSSGNTIY
TRBJ2-5	TRBV11-3	12	few	ASSHRRDKETQY
TRBJ1-2	TRBV7-9	11	few	ASSLVGVDGYT
TRBJ2-1	TRBV20-1	11	few	SAREGYNNEQF
TRBJ1-2	TRBV6-1	13	NA	ASSEAKAGHYGYT
TRBJ1-1	TRBV29-1	11	few	SVPRQGTTEAF
TRBJ2-1	TRBV29-1	11	many	SVGLAGTNEQF
TRBJ2-7	TRBV29-1	11	many	SVVGRLSYEQY
TRBJ2-6	TRBV7-3	16	few	ASSLMGEWIEGANVLT
TRBJ2-2	TRBV20-1	13	NA	SASPQEGYTGELF
TRBJ1-5	TRBV20-1	13	NA	SARDWDRGNQPQH
TRBJ1-1	TRBV4-3	13	few	ASSQEGATGAEAF
TRBJ1-2	TRBV12-3/TRBV12-4	12	many	ASSIKTGVNGYT